A selection of T cell receptor beta chains follows, all from one sample in a study of OX40 agonist ivuxolimab in advanced cancers. Assay used: immunoSEQ multiplex PCR; TCRdb lists only in-frame clones, some missing. The sample shows around 100,000 clones, 80% to 95% of them seen only once. The sample here was CD4+ or CD8+ T cells sorted from blood, taken in a trial of the OX40 agonist ivuxolimab. The receptor set was obtained from an adult with an advanced solid tumor such as melanoma, head and neck, liver or kidney cancer. Each CDR3 is given with its conserved first and last residue. The D gene is left open where the match is weak. Clone size is stated in some rows and not others, as once, few, many or a class when expanded.

D: .; V: TRBV27; J: TRBJ1-4; size: .; DNA: TGTGCCAGCAGTTCGAAACGGGCATCTAATGAAAAACTGTTTTTT; CDR3: CASSSKRASNEKLFF
D: TRBD1; V: TRBV9; J: TRBJ1-2; size: .; DNA: TGTGCCAGCAGGGGTGACAGGGGACCTAACTATGGCTACACCTTC; CDR3: CASRGDRGPNYGYTF
D: TRBD1; V: TRBV7-8; J: TRBJ2-7; size: .; DNA: TGTGCCAGCAGACGTCCCGGGACAGGGAACGAGCAGTACTTC; CDR3: CASRRPGTGNEQYF
D: .; V: TRBV4-2; J: TRBJ2-5; size: .; DNA: TGTGCCAGCAGCCGCCAAGAGACCCAGTACTTC; CDR3: CASSRQETQYF
D: TRBD1; V: TRBV27; J: TRBJ1-2; size: once; DNA: TGTGCCAGCAAGCTGGCAGGGGGCAACTATGGCTACACCTTC; CDR3: CASKLAGGNYGYTF
D: .; V: TRBV6-6; J: TRBJ2-5; size: .; DNA: TGTGCCAGCAGTGGTGGTTTCCGGGTAGAGACCCAGTACTTC; CDR3: CASSGGFRVETQYF
D: .; V: TRBV10-3; J: TRBJ2-3; size: .; DNA: TGTGCCATCAGTGAGACCTACAGGAATACGCAGTATTTT; CDR3: CAISETYRNTQYF
D: TRBD1; V: TRBV10-2; J: TRBJ1-3; size: .; DNA: TGCGCCACCTGGGACAGGGTGAAAGGAAACACCATATATTTT; CDR3: CATWDRVKGNTIYF
D: .; V: TRBV7-8; J: TRBJ2-5; size: few; DNA: TGTGCCAGCAGCTCGGGGGGCCTCGGGACCCAGTACTTC; CDR3: CASSSGGLGTQYF
D: .; V: TRBV5-1; J: TRBJ2-2; size: .; DNA: TGCGCCAGCAGCTTGGTGTCAGGGGCGAACACCGGGGAGCTGTTTTTT; CDR3: CASSLVSGANTGELFF
D: TRBD1; V: TRBV7-9; J: TRBJ1-4; size: .; DNA: TGTGCCAGCAGCCCACAGGGGGCGCGGGAAAAACTGTTTTTT; CDR3: CASSPQGAREKLFF
D: .; V: TRBV7-3; J: TRBJ1-1; size: .; DNA: TGTGCCAGCAGCTCTCAGGTTGGCGCTGAAGCTTTCTTT; CDR3: CASSSQVGAEAFF
D: .; V: TRBV4-2; J: TRBJ2-6; size: .; DNA: TGTGCCAGCAGCCAAGGGACACCTGGGGCCAACGTCCTGACTTTC; CDR3: CASSQGTPGANVLTF
D: .; V: TRBV28; J: TRBJ2-7; size: .; DNA: TGTGCCAGCACAAGGGACACTTACTACGAGCAGTACTTC; CDR3: CASTRDTYYEQYF
D: .; V: TRBV5-4; J: TRBJ2-7; size: .; DNA: TGTGCCAGCAGCTTATCACCCGAAACCTACGAGCAGTACTTC; CDR3: CASSLSPETYEQYF
D: TRBD1; V: TRBV5-4; J: TRBJ1-1; size: once; DNA: TGTGCCAGCAGCTCCCGCGACAGGGGACGGAACACTGAAGCTTTCTTT; CDR3: CASSSRDRGRNTEAFF
D: TRBD2; V: TRBV11-2; J: TRBJ2-1; size: .; DNA: TGTGCCAGCAGCCCCTTAGCGGGACAATACAATGAGCAGTTCTTC; CDR3: CASSPLAGQYNEQFF
D: TRBD1; V: TRBV11-2; J: TRBJ2-5; size: .; DNA: TGTGCCAGCAGCTTAGGCCAGACAGGGGGAGAGACCCAGTACTTC; CDR3: CASSLGQTGGETQYF
D: .; V: TRBV18; J: TRBJ1-5; size: .; DNA: TGTGCCAGCTCACCACAGGCCCTGAGCAATCAGCCCCAGCATTTT; CDR3: CASSPQALSNQPQHF
D: .; V: TRBV6-5; J: TRBJ2-3; size: .; DNA: TGTGCCAGCAGTTGGAGGCTCAGTGCAGATACGCAGTATTTT; CDR3: CASSWRLSADTQYF
D: .; V: TRBV18; J: TRBJ2-7; size: .; DNA: TGTGCCAGCTCACCACGGAGCGGGCAGGGACTCTACGAGCAGTACTTC; CDR3: CASSPRSGQGLYEQYF
D: TRBD1; V: TRBV19; J: TRBJ1-4; size: .; DNA: TGTGCCAGTAGTAGGGAAAGGACAGGAGGTAATGAAAAACTGTTTTTT; CDR3: CASSRERTGGNEKLFF
D: .; V: TRBV19; J: TRBJ1-2; size: .; DNA: TGTGCCAGTAGTCTACAGGCGAACTATGGCTACACCTTC; CDR3: CASSLQANYGYTF
D: .; V: TRBV18; J: TRBJ1-5; size: .; DNA: TGTGCCAGCTCACCCCGGGATGGCAATCAGCCCCAGCATTTT; CDR3: CASSPRDGNQPQHF
D: TRBD2; V: TRBV4-2; J: TRBJ2-3; size: .; DNA: TGTGCCAGCAGCCAAGGACTAGCGGGAGGCATAAGCACAGATACGCAGTATTTT; CDR3: CASSQGLAGGISTDTQYF
D: TRBD2; V: TRBV10-1; J: TRBJ2-7; size: .; DNA: TGCGCCAGCAGTCCAACCAGGGGACTAGCGGGGCAGAGCTCCTACGAGCAGTACTTC; CDR3: CASSPTRGLAGQSSYEQYF
D: .; V: TRBV15; J: TRBJ2-5; size: once; DNA: TGTGCCACCAGCAGGATGTGGGAGACCCAGTACTTC; CDR3: CATSRMWETQYF